Listed here are 18 T cell receptor beta chains from one sample, sequenced in a study of blood T cell repertoires in COVID-19. TCRdb's copy holds only in-frame clones and misses some; the assay was immunoSEQ multiplex PCR. This sample has approximately 170,000 clones, with just over 90% found just once. Material for sequencing was peripheral blood. The receptors shown here come from a woman in her sixties with COVID-19, enrolled during active disease.

This sequence joins TRBV6-5 and TRBJ1-5; D is possibly TRBD1 (5 bases). CDR3 length: 14 amino acids. Germline-derived CDR1 and CDR2 are MNHEY and SVGAGI. Trimming cost V 10 bases and J 0 bases, with 13 bases left between them. The CDR3 loop is CANGDFPSNQPQHF. The CDR3 coding sequence is TGTGCCAACGGGGACTTTCCTAGCAATCAGCCCCAGCATTTT.

This chain joins TRBV6-5 and TRBJ1-3; TRBD1 might be the D (6 bases). The V end lost 8 bases, the J end lost 0 bases, and 14 bases lay between the germline ends. The germline gives CDR1 MNHEY, CDR2 SVGAGI. The CDR3 has 15 residues. The CDR3 sequence: CASLKRQASGNTIYF. As DNA, the CDR3 is TGTGCCAGCCTCAAAAGACAGGCCTCTGGAAACACCATATATTTT.

The rearrangement uses TRBV6-5 and TRBJ1-1; D is unclear. Trimming removed 5 bases from V and 8 bases from J, with 12 bases in between. Germline V gene data show CDR1 as MNHEY and CDR2 as SVGAGI. There are 12 residues in the CDR3. As DNA, the CDR3 is TGTGCCAGCAGTCGTGCGGGAGCCGAAGCTTTCTTT. Translation gives CASSRAGAEAFF.

The chain has TRBV15 and TRBJ1-2; TRBD1 matches 7 bases. The CDR3 runs to 16 residues. Germline CDR1 LNHNV, CDR2 YYDKDF (reference sequence). After removal of 0 bases from V and 7 bases from J, the junction contained 11 bases not matched to a gene. In DNA, the CDR3 is TGTGCCACCAGCAGAGATGTACAGGGGCTGATAGGTGGCTACACCTTC. It codes for CATSRDVQGLIGGYTF.

V and J are TRBV18 and TRBJ2-7; TRBD2 aligns across 8 bases. Germline V gene data show CDR1 as KGHSH and CDR2 as LQKENI. After removal of 6 bases from V and 6 bases from J, the junction contained 10 bases not matched to a gene. The CDR3 contains 14 residues. CDR3 loop: CASSPGRGPLEQYF. CDR3 nucleotides: TGTGCCAGCTCCCCCGGGAGGGGACCCCTCGAGCAGTACTTC.

In regard to this clone: The germline gene is not matched at one end of the junction; a read error may be the cause. The chain combines TRBV6-5 with TRBJ1-2; D is possibly TRBD1 (5 bases). Germline CDR1 and CDR2: MNHEY and SVGAGI. The CDR3 length is 14 residues. CDR3 sequence (DNA): TGTGCCAGCAGTAACTCTCCGACAGTCTATGGCTACACCTTC. It yields the protein CASSNSPTVYGYTF.

The chain combines TRBV30 with TRBJ1-1; possible D gene TRBD1, 5 bases. Germline V gene sequence: CDR1 GTSNPN, CDR2 SVGIG (reference sequence). The CDR3 sequence is 14 residues long. Trimming pared 1 base from V and 6 bases from J, leaving 15 bases between. The DNA of the CDR3 is TGTGCCTGGAGTGGATCGTCTCAGGGCGCTGAAGCTTTCTTT. Translation: CAWSGSSQGAEAFF.

The gene calls are TRBV2 and TRBJ1-2, with D perhaps TRBD1 (5 bases). CDR1 and CDR2 from the germline V gene are SNHLY and FYNNEI. V lost 8 bases to trimming and J lost 4 bases, with 14 bases between them. The CDR3 extends over 13 amino acids. This chain's CDR3 is CASYYLGLYGYTF. CDR3 sequence (DNA): TGTGCCAGCTATTATTTGGGGCTCTATGGCTACACCTTC.

The chain recombines TRBV6-2 or TRBV6-3 with TRBJ2-5; D perhaps matches TRBD1 (5 bases). V was trimmed by 6 bases and J by 6 bases, leaving 23 bases between them. The CDR3 length is 16 residues. The germline V gene encodes CDR1 MNHEY and CDR2 SVGEGT. In nucleotides, the CDR3 is TGTGCCAGCAGGCCTACCGTGGGGCAGGCCGTGAAGACCCAGTACTTC. It yields the protein CASRPTVGQAVKTQYF.

The chain employs TRBV9 and TRBJ2-5; 7 bases match TRBD1. The CDR3 runs to 14 residues. Germline CDR1 SGDLS, CDR2 YYNGEE. J was trimmed by 3 bases and V by 3 bases; bases with no gene match: 5. CDR3 sequence reads: CASSATGVEETQYF. The DNA for the CDR3 is TGTGCCAGCAGCGCAACAGGGGTTGAAGAGACCCAGTACTTC.

The chain uses TRBV12-5 and TRBJ2-7, with 8 positions matching TRBD1. Germline trimming cut 5 bases from V and 3 bases from J; bases unmatched to any gene: 9. The CDR3 is 15 amino acids. Germline V gene sequence: CDR1 LGHNT, CDR2 FRNRAP. CDR3 DNA: TGTGCTAGTGGTCCGGAGACAGGGGATAGCTACGAGCAGTACTTC. Its translation: CASGPETGDSYEQYF. Based on the CDR3 plus reference TRBV12-5 and TRBJ2-7, the full variable domain is DARVTQTPRHKVTEMGQEVTMRCQPILGHNTVFWYRQTMMQGLELLAYFRNRAPLDDSGMPKDRFSAEMPDATLATLKIQPSEPRDSAVYFCASGPETGDSYEQYFGPGTRLTVT.

This clone turned up a few times. The chain employs TRBV19 and TRBJ1-3, with 9 bases matching TRBD1. V shed 6 bases, J shed 8 bases, and the junction held 11 bases outside the gene matches. The CDR3 runs to 15 residues. Per germline, CDR1 LNHDA and CDR2 SQIVND (reference sequence). The CDR3 reads CASSFKGTGYHTIYF. The DNA for the CDR3 is TGTGCCAGTAGCTTCAAGGGGACAGGGTATCACACCATATATTTT. Together with reference TRBV19 and TRBJ1-3, the CDR3 gives the full variable domain: DGGITQSPKYLFRKEGQNVTLSCEQNLNHDAMYWYRQDPGQGLRLIYYSQIVNDFQKGDIAEGYSVSREKKESFPLTVTSAQKNPTAFYLCASSFKGTGYHTIYFGEGSWLTVV.

V gene TRBV7-9 combines with J gene TRBJ2-5; 8 nucleotides align to TRBD1. From germline, CDR1 is SEHNR and CDR2 FQNEAQ (reference sequence). Germline trimming cut 1 base from V and 4 bases from J; bases unmatched to any gene: 11. The CDR3 length is 17 residues. This CDR3 is CASSLVLGQGARETQYF. The CDR3 DNA is TGTGCCAGCAGCTTAGTTCTTGGCCAGGGGGCAAGAGAGACCCAGTACTTC. Using reference TRBV7-9 and TRBJ2-5 for the parts outside the CDR3, the full variable domain is DTGVSQNPRHKITKRGQNVTFRCDPISEHNRLYWYRQTLGQGPEFLTYFQNEAQLEKSRLLSDRFSAERPKGSFSTLEIQRTEQGDSAMYLCASSLVLGQGARETQYFGPGTRLLVL.

The CDR3 loop reads CASSPRGLPNLETQYF. The CDR3 DNA reads TGTGCCAGCTCACCTCGGGGACTCCCGAATCTGGAGACCCAGTACTTC. J is TRBJ2-5 and V is TRBV18; D possibly corresponds to TRBD2 (6 bases). Germline V gives CDR1 KGHSH, CDR2 LQKENI. Trimming took off 3 bases at V and 5 bases at J, with 19 bases between the two ends. The CDR3 consists of 16 residues.

V gene TRBV5-1 combines with J gene TRBJ1-3; a weak D match, TRBD1 (5 bases). This CDR3 has 16 amino acids. The V gene's germline CDR1 is SGHRS and CDR2 YFSETQ. V lost 3 bases and J 4 bases, leaving 17 bases between the germline ends. In DNA, the CDR3 is TGCGCCAGCAGCTCCCCCAAAACAGGTTTAGGAAACACCATATATTTT. Protein: CASSSPKTGLGNTIYF.

The rearrangement links TRBV29-1 to TRBJ2-2, with TRBD1 matching over 8 bases. CDR1 SQVTM and CDR2 ANQGSEA come from the germline V gene. V shed 7 bases and J 1 base; nucleotides not matched to a gene: 8. The CDR3 is made up of 15 amino acids. The CDR3, as DNA: TGCAGCGCCAGGAGGGGGACAGGGAACACCGGGGAGCTGTTTTTT. Translating gives CSARRGTGNTGELFF.

A single count supports this clone. The sample carries other DNA sequences with the same CDR3. The chain carries TRBV5-1 and TRBJ1-1; no clear D. Trimming took off 1 base at V and 3 bases at J, with 7 bases between the two ends. CDR1 is SGHRS, CDR2 YFSETQ, per germline. The CDR3 totals 13 residues. CDR3 DNA: TGCGCCAGCAGCTTGTCCCGGGACACTGAAGCTTTCTTT. This gives the protein CASSLSRDTEAFF.

The chain is built from TRBV14 and TRBJ1-4, with TRBD1 as a possible D gene (6 bases). The CDR3 totals 19 residues. Germline CDR1 is SGHDN and CDR2 is FVKESK. Trimming shortened V by 3 bases and J by 1 base, and 21 bases separated the two germline ends. CDR3 in DNA: TGTGCCAGCAGCCAGGGACGCTGGGGGGGCCGGAGAACTAATGAAAAACTGTTTTTT. This codes for CASSQGRWGGRRTNEKLFF.